The sequence of this T cell receptor (beta chain) was determined in a study of T cell responses to AZD1222 COVID-19 vaccine. The study's findings and limits: A mostly white British donor set with more females was recruited, and clonal diversity was possibly underestimated.

Germline V gene data show CDR1 as MDHEN and CDR2 as SYDVKM. V gave up 5 bases and J gave up 4 bases; unmatched junction bases: 8. The CDR3 has 17 residues. Regarding this clone: Its antigen remains unidentified.

The method was immunoSEQ multiplex PCR; TCRdb's version includes in-frame clones alone and lacks a portion of them. Seen here are about 180,000 clones, around 90% observed once, and the top ten hold approximately 2.5%. The V gene is TRBV28, the J gene TRBJ2-2, with 12 bases that match TRBD2. The clonotype comes from an adult in good health. Sequencing used peripheral blood, obtained on day 0 of AZD1222 vaccination. CDR3 nucleotides: TGTGCCAGCAGTCCTAGCGGGAGGGCTGTGGCCACCGGGGAGCTGTTTTTT. Its translation is CASSPSGRAVATGELFF.